These T cell receptor beta chains were read from a single sample in a study of technical replicates of blood from a handful of donors. Clones were sequenced by immunoSEQ multiplex PCR, and TCRdb holds only the in-frame ones, with some missing. The table has about 75,000 clones, 91% seen once. Sequenced: T cells isolated from PBMCs. Receptors were obtained from a human donor in good health. Some clones in this sample may be carry-over from other donors' samples. Each CDR3 is given with its conserved first and last residue. A D gene is named only where the DNA matches it firmly. A clone size is listed for some rows: how often the clone was seen (once, few, many), or a class if it is expanded.

clone size: -
V gene: TRBV7-9
D gene: TRBD2
J gene: TRBJ2-1
CDR3 DNA: TGTGCCAGCAGCCATCACGGGAGGATCTCCTACAATGAGCAGTTCTTC
CDR3 protein: CASSHHGRISYNEQFF

clone size: few
V gene: TRBV27
D gene: -
J gene: TRBJ1-4
CDR3 DNA: TGTGCCAGCAGTTTATCGATATACCCCACCGGGACAACTAATGAAAAACTGTTTTTT
CDR3 protein: CASSLSIYPTGTTNEKLFF

clone size: -
V gene: TRBV6-1
D gene: -
J gene: TRBJ2-3
CDR3 DNA: TGTGCCAGCAGTGAATTCTTTCCCCCTTCTGGCCCAGATACGCAGTATTTT
CDR3 protein: CASSEFFPPSGPDTQYF

clone size: -
V gene: TRBV5-1
D gene: -
J gene: TRBJ1-3
CDR3 DNA: TGCGCCAGCAGCGTGGGGGACAACTCTGGAAACACCATATATTTT
CDR3 protein: CASSVGDNSGNTIYF

clone size: -
V gene: TRBV5-1
D gene: -
J gene: TRBJ2-1
CDR3 DNA: TGCGCCAGCAGCTTGGGGCGCAGGATCTACAATGAGCAGTTCTTC
CDR3 protein: CASSLGRRIYNEQFF

clone size: -
V gene: TRBV9
D gene: -
J gene: TRBJ2-3
CDR3 DNA: TGTGCCAGCAGCCCCACTTCCTGGGCCACAGATACGCAGTATTTT
CDR3 protein: CASSPTSWATDTQYF

clone size: -
V gene: TRBV30
D gene: TRBD1
J gene: TRBJ2-1
CDR3 DNA: TGTGCCTGGAGTGTCCGGGACAGATACAATGAGCAGTTCTTC
CDR3 protein: CAWSVRDRYNEQFF

clone size: few
V gene: TRBV7-9
D gene: -
J gene: TRBJ2-1
CDR3 DNA: TGTGCCAGCAGCTTAAATTCAGGGATAAATGAGCAGTTCTTC
CDR3 protein: CASSLNSGINEQFF

clone size: -
V gene: TRBV7-9
D gene: TRBD1
J gene: TRBJ2-7
CDR3 DNA: TGTGCCAGCAGCCTCGGACAGGTAACCTACGAGCAGTACTTC
CDR3 protein: CASSLGQVTYEQYF

clone size: -
V gene: TRBV9
D gene: -
J gene: TRBJ2-1
CDR3 DNA: TGTGCCAGCAGCGTAGAATGGGGGGTCAGCTCCTACAATGAGCAGTTCTTC
CDR3 protein: CASSVEWGVSSYNEQFF

clone size: -
V gene: TRBV27
D gene: TRBD1
J gene: TRBJ1-2
CDR3 DNA: TGTGCCAGCAGTTTAAGACTGGACAGGGGTCAATATGGCTACACCTTC
CDR3 protein: CASSLRLDRGQYGYTF

clone size: -
V gene: TRBV2
D gene: -
J gene: TRBJ1-5
CDR3 DNA: TGTGCCAGCTCCCTTTTCGGGACACCGAATCAGCCCCAGCATTTT
CDR3 protein: CASSLFGTPNQPQHF

clone size: -
V gene: TRBV6-5
D gene: TRBD1
J gene: TRBJ2-5
CDR3 DNA: TGTGCCAGCAGCCCAAACACCCAGGGGGAGGAGACCCAGTACTTC
CDR3 protein: CASSPNTQGEETQYF

clone size: -
V gene: TRBV4-2
D gene: -
J gene: TRBJ2-1
CDR3 DNA: TGTGCCAGCAGCCAAACGACCTTTCGGGGCAATGAGCAGTTCTTC
CDR3 protein: CASSQTTFRGNEQFF

clone size: -
V gene: TRBV7-8
D gene: -
J gene: TRBJ1-4
CDR3 DNA: TGTGCCAGCAGCTTGCTTTCCGGGGACTACCCCCTCAGTCTGTTTTTT
CDR3 protein: CASSLLSGDYPLSLFF

clone size: -
V gene: TRBV30
D gene: -
J gene: TRBJ2-3
CDR3 DNA: TGTGCCTGGGAGGATAGCGCTGTAGGGGCCCCAGGGAGGAATGCGCAGTATTTT
CDR3 protein: CAWEDSAVGAPGRNAQYF

clone size: -
V gene: TRBV6-1
D gene: -
J gene: TRBJ2-7
CDR3 DNA: TGTGCCAGCAGTGAACGGACAGCCTTAGGGTACGAGCAGTACTTC
CDR3 protein: CASSERTALGYEQYF

clone size: -
V gene: TRBV27
D gene: TRBD2
J gene: TRBJ2-1
CDR3 DNA: TGTGCCAGCACCCCCCTGGGACTAGCGGGGGTAAATGAGCAGTTCTTC
CDR3 protein: CASTPLGLAGVNEQFF

clone size: -
V gene: TRBV14
D gene: TRBD2
J gene: TRBJ2-2
CDR3 DNA: TGTGCCAGCAGCCAAGGGGGGGGAGGACGACCCACCGGGGAGCTGTTTTTT
CDR3 protein: CASSQGGGGRPTGELFF

clone size: -
V gene: TRBV5-4
D gene: -
J gene: TRBJ1-5
CDR3 DNA: TGTGCCAGCAGCTTGGTTTTAGGCAATCAGCCCCAGCATTTT
CDR3 protein: CASSLVLGNQPQHF

clone size: once
V gene: TRBV11-2
D gene: TRBD1
J gene: TRBJ1-6
CDR3 DNA: TGTGCCGGCAGCTTAGATCCTGGACAGGGATTTTCCCCCCTCCACTTT
CDR3 protein: CAGSLDPGQGFSPLHF

clone size: -
V gene: TRBV6-5
D gene: TRBD1
J gene: TRBJ1-4
CDR3 DNA: TGTGCCAGCACTCCGAGACAGGGGGCGAGGGAAAAACTGTTTTTT
CDR3 protein: CASTPRQGAREKLFF

clone size: -
V gene: TRBV13
D gene: -
J gene: TRBJ2-7
CDR3 DNA: TGTGCCAGCAGCTTAGGGGGGCACGAGCAGTACTTC
CDR3 protein: CASSLGGHEQYF

clone size: -
V gene: TRBV5-4
D gene: TRBD2
J gene: TRBJ2-5
CDR3 DNA: TGTGCCAGCAGCTTGGGACCGGGACTAGCGGAAGAGACCCAGTACTTC
CDR3 protein: CASSLGPGLAEETQYF

clone size: -
V gene: TRBV5-1
D gene: -
J gene: TRBJ2-1
CDR3 DNA: TGCGCCAGCCCGTGGGACAAAACCTACAATGAGCAGTTCTTC
CDR3 protein: CASPWDKTYNEQFF

clone size: -
V gene: TRBV7-2
D gene: -
J gene: TRBJ1-2
CDR3 DNA: TGTGCCAGCAGCCCTAGGCAGGGCGGCGGCTACACCTTC
CDR3 protein: CASSPRQGGGYTF

clone size: once
V gene: TRBV25-1
D gene: -
J gene: TRBJ1-2
CDR3 DNA: TGTGCCAGCAGTGCCGGGACTTTAGGTGGCTACACCTTC
CDR3 protein: CASSAGTLGGYTF

clone size: -
V gene: TRBV29-1
D gene: -
J gene: TRBJ2-7
CDR3 DNA: TGCAGCGTTGAGATGGACAGTCAAGACGAGCAGTACTTC
CDR3 protein: CSVEMDSQDEQYF

clone size: -
V gene: TRBV28
D gene: -
J gene: TRBJ1-1
CDR3 DNA: TGTGCCAGCACCGTTGGGAGCACTGAAGCTTTCTTT
CDR3 protein: CASTVGSTEAFF

clone size: -
V gene: TRBV27
D gene: TRBD1
J gene: TRBJ2-5
CDR3 DNA: TGTGCCAGCAGCCGGGGACAGGAAGAGACCCAGTACTTC
CDR3 protein: CASSRGQEETQYF

clone size: -
V gene: TRBV28
D gene: TRBD2
J gene: TRBJ2-5
CDR3 DNA: TGTGCCAGCAGTCGCGGACTAGCGGGGACCCAAGAGACCCAGTACTTC
CDR3 protein: CASSRGLAGTQETQYF

clone size: -
V gene: TRBV5-1
D gene: -
J gene: TRBJ2-1
CDR3 DNA: TGCGCCAGCAGCTTCCTCCGGGATTGGAGCTCCTACAATGAGCAGTTCTTC
CDR3 protein: CASSFLRDWSSYNEQFF

clone size: -
V gene: TRBV4-2
D gene: TRBD2
J gene: TRBJ2-7
CDR3 DNA: TGTGCCAGCAGCCAAGAGAGTAAACTAGCGGGGTCCTACGAGCAGTACTTC
CDR3 protein: CASSQESKLAGSYEQYF

clone size: -
V gene: TRBV30
D gene: -
J gene: TRBJ1-5
CDR3 DNA: TGTGCCTGGGGGGAGGGCAATGGAGGGAATCAGCCCCAGCATTTT
CDR3 protein: CAWGEGNGGNQPQHF

clone size: -
V gene: TRBV7-3
D gene: TRBD1
J gene: TRBJ2-1
CDR3 DNA: TGTGCCAGCAGCTTCGCAGGGGGCTTCAATGAGCAGTTCTTC
CDR3 protein: CASSFAGGFNEQFF

clone size: -
V gene: TRBV28
D gene: TRBD2
J gene: TRBJ2-1
CDR3 DNA: TGTGCCAGCAATGGGAGGCTAGCGGTAAACAATGAGCAGTTCTTC
CDR3 protein: CASNGRLAVNNEQFF

clone size: -
V gene: TRBV7-2
D gene: TRBD1
J gene: TRBJ1-1
CDR3 DNA: TGTGCCAGCAGCTTAGCATTGACAGGGGGGCGGACTGAAGCTTTCTTT
CDR3 protein: CASSLALTGGRTEAFF

clone size: once
V gene: TRBV7-8
D gene: -
J gene: TRBJ2-1
CDR3 DNA: TGTGCCAGCAGCTCCGGAGCGGTAGACTACAATGAGCAGTTCTTC
CDR3 protein: CASSSGAVDYNEQFF

clone size: once
V gene: TRBV2
D gene: TRBD1
J gene: TRBJ1-4
CDR3 DNA: TGTGCCAGCACCGGACAGGTCGAGGAAAAACTGTTTTTT
CDR3 protein: CASTGQVEEKLFF

clone size: -
V gene: TRBV6-5
D gene: -
J gene: TRBJ1-2
CDR3 DNA: TGTGCCAGCAGGCCCGGAGCTAACTATGGCTACACCTTC
CDR3 protein: CASRPGANYGYTF

clone size: -
V gene: TRBV5-1
D gene: -
J gene: TRBJ1-2
CDR3 DNA: TGCGCCAGCAGCTTGGGACACCATAACTATGGCTACACCTTC
CDR3 protein: CASSLGHHNYGYTF

clone size: -
V gene: TRBV4-2
D gene: -
J gene: TRBJ2-1
CDR3 DNA: TGTGCCAGCAGCCAAGTCTGGGAGACAGGCAATGAGCAGTTCTTC
CDR3 protein: CASSQVWETGNEQFF

clone size: few
V gene: TRBV19
D gene: -
J gene: TRBJ1-1
CDR3 DNA: TGTGCCAGTAGCCTTGACATCTATCCTGAGGAAGCTTTCTTT
CDR3 protein: CASSLDIYPEEAFF

clone size: -
V gene: TRBV6-5
D gene: -
J gene: TRBJ2-3
CDR3 DNA: TGTGCCAGCAGTTACGAGACTAGCACAGATACGCAGTATTTT
CDR3 protein: CASSYETSTDTQYF

clone size: -
V gene: TRBV7-9
D gene: -
J gene: TRBJ1-2
CDR3 DNA: TGTGCCAGCAGCTTAGGAGTTAACTATGGCTACACCTTC
CDR3 protein: CASSLGVNYGYTF

clone size: -
V gene: TRBV6-5
D gene: -
J gene: TRBJ2-5
CDR3 DNA: TGTGCCAGCAGCCCTAGGCAAGAGACCCAGTACTTC
CDR3 protein: CASSPRQETQYF

clone size: -
V gene: TRBV5-1
D gene: TRBD2
J gene: TRBJ2-2
CDR3 DNA: TGCGCCAGCAGCTTGGTTGCGGGAGGGCCTACCGGGGAGCTGTTTTTT
CDR3 protein: CASSLVAGGPTGELFF

clone size: -
V gene: TRBV4-1
D gene: TRBD1
J gene: TRBJ2-3
CDR3 DNA: TGCGCCAGCAGCCACGGATGGACAGGAACAGATACGCAGTATTTT
CDR3 protein: CASSHGWTGTDTQYF

clone size: once
V gene: TRBV18
D gene: TRBD1
J gene: TRBJ1-2
CDR3 DNA: TGTGCCAGCTCACCACCAGACAGGGGCAGCGGCTACACCTTC
CDR3 protein: CASSPPDRGSGYTF

clone size: -
V gene: TRBV6-6
D gene: -
J gene: TRBJ1-1
CDR3 DNA: TGTGCCAGCAGTTACCGGGGGGATGAAGCTTTCTTT
CDR3 protein: CASSYRGDEAFF

clone size: -
V gene: TRBV29-1
D gene: -
J gene: TRBJ2-3
CDR3 DNA: TGCAGCGTTGAGATGGCGGAAGGCACAGATACGCAGTATTTT
CDR3 protein: CSVEMAEGTDTQYF

clone size: -
V gene: TRBV9
D gene: TRBD1
J gene: TRBJ2-2
CDR3 DNA: TGTGCCAGCAACCCTACTGGACAGGGGTTCGTCGGGGAGCTGTTTTTT
CDR3 protein: CASNPTGQGFVGELFF

clone size: -
V gene: TRBV5-4
D gene: TRBD2
J gene: TRBJ2-1
CDR3 DNA: TGTGCCAGCAGCACGACTAGCGGGAGGGGGAATGAGCAGTTCTTC
CDR3 protein: CASSTTSGRGNEQFF

clone size: few
V gene: TRBV30
D gene: TRBD1
J gene: TRBJ1-6
CDR3 DNA: TGTGCCCGCCGAACAGGGGAATTGTCCTATAATTCACCCCTCCACTTT
CDR3 protein: CARRTGELSYNSPLHF

clone size: once
V gene: TRBV7-8
D gene: -
J gene: TRBJ1-5
CDR3 DNA: TGTGCCAGCAGCTCCTATGACAGTCACAATCAGCCCCAGCATTTT
CDR3 protein: CASSSYDSHNQPQHF

clone size: once
V gene: TRBV2
D gene: TRBD2
J gene: TRBJ2-1
CDR3 DNA: TGTGCCTGCCCAGCGGGAAGCGGGAGCCACAATGAGCAGTTCTTC
CDR3 protein: CACPAGSGSHNEQFF

clone size: -
V gene: TRBV28
D gene: TRBD1
J gene: TRBJ1-1
CDR3 DNA: TGTGCCAGCAGTTTGTCAGGGGGCGCTGAAGCTTTCTTT
CDR3 protein: CASSLSGGAEAFF